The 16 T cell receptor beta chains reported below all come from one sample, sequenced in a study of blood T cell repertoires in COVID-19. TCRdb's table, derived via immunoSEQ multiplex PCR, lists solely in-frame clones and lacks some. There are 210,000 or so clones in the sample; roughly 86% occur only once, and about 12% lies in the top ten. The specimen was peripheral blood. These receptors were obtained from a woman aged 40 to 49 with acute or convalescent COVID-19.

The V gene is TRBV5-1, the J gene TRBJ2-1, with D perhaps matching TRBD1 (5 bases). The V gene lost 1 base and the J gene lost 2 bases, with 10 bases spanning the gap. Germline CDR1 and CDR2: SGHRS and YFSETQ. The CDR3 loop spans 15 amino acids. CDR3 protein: CASSLQGNPYNEQFF. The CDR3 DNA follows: TGCGCCAGCAGCTTGCAGGGTAACCCCTACAATGAGCAGTTCTTC.

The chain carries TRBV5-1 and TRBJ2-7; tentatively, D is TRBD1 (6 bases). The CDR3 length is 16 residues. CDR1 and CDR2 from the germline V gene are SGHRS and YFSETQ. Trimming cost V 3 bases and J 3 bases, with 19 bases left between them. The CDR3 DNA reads TGCGCCAGCAGCTCCCTAGCCGGGACAACTTTCTACGAGCAGTACTTC. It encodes CASSSLAGTTFYEQYF.

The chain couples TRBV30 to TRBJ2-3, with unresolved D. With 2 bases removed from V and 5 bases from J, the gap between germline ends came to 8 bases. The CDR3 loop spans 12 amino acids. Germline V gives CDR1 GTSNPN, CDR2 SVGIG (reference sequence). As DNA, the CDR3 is TGTGCCTGGAGTCCTACGAGAGATACGCAGTATTTT. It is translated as CAWSPTRDTQYF. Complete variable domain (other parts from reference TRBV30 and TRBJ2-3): SQTIHQWPATLVQPVGSPLSLECTVEGTSNPNLYWYRQAAGRGLQLLFYSVGIGQISSEVPQNLSASRPQDRQFILSSKKLLLSDSGFYLCAWSPTRDTQYFGPGTRLTVL.

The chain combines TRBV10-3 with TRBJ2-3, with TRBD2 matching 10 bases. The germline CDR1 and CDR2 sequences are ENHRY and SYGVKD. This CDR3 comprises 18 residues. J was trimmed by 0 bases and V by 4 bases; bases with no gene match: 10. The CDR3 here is CAISGGGLAALSTDTQYF. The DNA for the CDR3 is TGTGCCATCAGTGGGGGTGGACTAGCGGCCCTTAGCACAGATACGCAGTATTTT.

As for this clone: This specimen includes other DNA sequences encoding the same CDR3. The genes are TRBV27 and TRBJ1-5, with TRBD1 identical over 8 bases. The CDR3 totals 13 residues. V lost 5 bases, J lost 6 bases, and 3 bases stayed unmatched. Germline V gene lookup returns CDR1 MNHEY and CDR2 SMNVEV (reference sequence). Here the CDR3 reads CASSDRGVQPQHF. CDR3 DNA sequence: TGTGCCAGCAGTGACAGGGGCGTTCAGCCCCAGCATTTT.

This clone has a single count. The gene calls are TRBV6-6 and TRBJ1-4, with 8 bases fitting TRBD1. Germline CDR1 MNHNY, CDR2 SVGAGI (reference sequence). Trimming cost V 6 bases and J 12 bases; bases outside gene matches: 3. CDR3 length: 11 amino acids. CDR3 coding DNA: TGTGCCAGCAGCCCGGGACAGGAACTGTTTTTT. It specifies CASSPGQELFF.

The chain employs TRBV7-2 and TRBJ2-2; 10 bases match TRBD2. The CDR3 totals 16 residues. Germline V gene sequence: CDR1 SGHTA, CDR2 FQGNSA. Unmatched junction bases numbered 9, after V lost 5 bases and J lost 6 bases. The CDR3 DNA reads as TGTGCCAGCAGCATTCCGGGACTAGCGTCCCCCGGGGAGCTGTTTTTT. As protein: CASSIPGLASPGELFF.

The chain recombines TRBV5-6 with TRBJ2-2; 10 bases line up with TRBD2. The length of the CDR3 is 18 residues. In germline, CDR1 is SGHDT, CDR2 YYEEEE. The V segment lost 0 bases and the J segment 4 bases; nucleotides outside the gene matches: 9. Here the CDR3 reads CASSLGISGRAGTGELFF. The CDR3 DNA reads TGTGCCAGCAGCTTGGGAATCAGCGGGAGGGCCGGCACCGGGGAGCTGTTTTTT.

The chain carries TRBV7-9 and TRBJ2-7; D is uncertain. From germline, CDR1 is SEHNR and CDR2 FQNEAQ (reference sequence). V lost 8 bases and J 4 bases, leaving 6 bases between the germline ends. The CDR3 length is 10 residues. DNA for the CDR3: TGTGCCAGCCCTCTTTACGAGCAGTACTTC. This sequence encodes CASPLYEQYF.

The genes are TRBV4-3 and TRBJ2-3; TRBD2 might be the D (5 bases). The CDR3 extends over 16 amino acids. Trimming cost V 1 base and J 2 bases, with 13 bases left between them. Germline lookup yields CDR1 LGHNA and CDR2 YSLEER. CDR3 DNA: TGCGCCAGCAGCCAAGGGTTCGAGGGCCCCACAGATACGCAGTATTTT. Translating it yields CASSQGFEGPTDTQYF.

The CDR3 coding sequence is TGTGCCAGCAGTTTACAGGGAAGTGACATTCAGTACTTC. Protein sequence: CASSLQGSDIQYF. The chain uses TRBV12-3 or TRBV12-4 and TRBJ2-4; weak D call: TRBD1 (5 bases). This CDR3 comprises 13 residues. V was trimmed by 2 bases and J by 8 bases, leaving 10 bases between them.

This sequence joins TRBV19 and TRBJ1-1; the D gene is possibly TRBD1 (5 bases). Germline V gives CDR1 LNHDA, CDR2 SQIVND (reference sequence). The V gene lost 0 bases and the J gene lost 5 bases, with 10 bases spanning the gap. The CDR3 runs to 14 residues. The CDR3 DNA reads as TGTGCCAGTAGTATAGATCCGTCAGGGACTGAAGCTTTCTTT. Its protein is CASSIDPSGTEAFF.

The CDR3 spells CASSVAQGSGYTF. The CDR3 DNA sequence: TGTGCCAGCAGCGTAGCCCAGGGGTCTGGCTACACCTTC. The chain couples TRBV9 to TRBJ1-2, with D possibly matching TRBD1 (6 bases). Germline CDR1 reads SGDLS; CDR2 reads YYNGEE. CDR3 length equals 13 residues. V was clipped by 0 bases and J by 7 bases, with 10 bases between them.

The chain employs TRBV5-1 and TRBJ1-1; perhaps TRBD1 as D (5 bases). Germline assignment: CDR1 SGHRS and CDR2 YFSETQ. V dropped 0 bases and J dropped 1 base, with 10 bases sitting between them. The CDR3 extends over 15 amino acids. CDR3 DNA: TGCGCCAGCAGCTTGGTGGCAGGGAAGAACACTGAAGCTTTCTTT. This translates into CASSLVAGKNTEAFF.

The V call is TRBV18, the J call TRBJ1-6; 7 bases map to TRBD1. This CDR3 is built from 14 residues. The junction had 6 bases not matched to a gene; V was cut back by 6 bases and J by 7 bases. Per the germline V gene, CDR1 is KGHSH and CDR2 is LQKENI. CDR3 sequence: CASSLDRVNSPLHF. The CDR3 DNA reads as TGTGCCAGCTCCCTTGACAGGGTAAATTCACCCCTCCACTTT.

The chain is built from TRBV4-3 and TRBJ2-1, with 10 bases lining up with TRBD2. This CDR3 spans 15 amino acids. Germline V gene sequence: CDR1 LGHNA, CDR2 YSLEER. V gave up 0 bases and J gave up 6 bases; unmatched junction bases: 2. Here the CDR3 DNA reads TGCGCCAGCAGCCAAGAGCCTAGCGGGAGCAATGAGCAGTTCTTC. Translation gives CASSQEPSGSNEQFF.